Each of the 24 T cell receptor beta chains below was sequenced from the same sample in a study of T-cell memory formation after mild COVID-19. Via MiXCR, TCRdb re-called the 5' RACE reads, giving one row per CDR3 protein. The repertoire has hundreds of thousands of distinct CDR3 sequences, 15% to 25% of them found once; the top ten carry roughly 8.4%. Sequencing was carried out using PBMCs or a T cell subset sorted from them (not recorded which). Receptors were obtained from an adult woman who had mild COVID-19 (a few samples of this study predate the infection). Cell type and time point are not known.

V is TRBV29-1 and J is TRBJ1-2, with 8 bases lining up with TRBD1. Germline assignment: CDR1 SQVTM and CDR2 ANQGSEA. There are 15 residues in the CDR3. Unmatched junction bases numbered 12, after V lost 6 bases and J lost 3 bases. The DNA of the CDR3 is TGCAGCGTCTCGACTGGACAGGGCGTAGACTATGGCTACACCTTC. This codes for CSVSTGQGVDYGYTF. Full variable domain (rest looked up from reference TRBV29-1 and TRBJ1-2): SAVISQKPSRDICQRGTSLTIQCQVDSQVTMMFWYRQQPGQSLTLIATANQGSEATYESGFVIDKFPISRPNLTFSTLTVSNMSPEDSSIYLCSVSTGQGVDYGYTFGSGTRLTVV.

This clonotype was counted between two and nine times. This chain connects TRBV27 to TRBJ2-5; no reliable D call. V shed 6 bases and J shed 3 bases, with 17 bases lying between them. There are 15 residues in the CDR3. Per germline, CDR1 MNHEY and CDR2 SMNVEV (reference sequence). The CDR3 bases are TGTGCCAGCAGCTTCACACCCGGATCGGAAGAGACCCAGTACTTC. Translation: CASSFTPGSEETQYF.

This clonotype was detected a few times. The chain carries TRBV7-2 and TRBJ1-4; TRBD1 agrees at 9 bases. The CDR3 contains 17 residues. Trimming cost V 4 bases and J 0 bases; bases outside gene matches: 6. Germline CDR1 SGHTA, CDR2 FQGNSA. The DNA for the CDR3 is TGTGCCAGCAGCTCTCAGGGACAGGGCGCAACTAATGAAAAACTGTTTTTT. Protein product: CASSSQGQGATNEKLFF.

The J gene is TRBJ2-1, the V gene TRBV29-1; 11 bases agree with TRBD2. The CDR3 covers 14 residues. Germline CDR1 is SQVTM and CDR2 is ANQGSEA. V was clipped by 7 bases and J by 8 bases; unmatched bases: 10. DNA for the CDR3: TGCAGCGGCCGTAGCGGGGGGGCCGTTTATGAGCAGTTCTTC. Amino acid sequence: CSGRSGGAVYEQFF.

In this sample, this clonotype turned up a few times. The V gene is TRBV18, the J gene TRBJ2-4; D remains ambiguous. The CDR3 covers 18 residues. Germline CDR1 reads KGHSH; CDR2 reads LQKENI. V was pared by 5 bases and J by 0 bases, with 20 bases between. The CDR3: CASSTTSDPLLAKNIQYF. The DNA for the CDR3 is TGTGCCAGCTCAACCACATCCGATCCACTACTAGCCAAAAACATTCAGTACTTC. Together with reference TRBV18 and TRBJ2-4, the CDR3 gives the full variable domain: NAGVMQNPRHLVRRRGQEARLRCSPMKGHSHVYWYRQLPEEGLKFMVYLQKENIIDESGMPKERFSAEFPKEGPSILRIQQVVRGDSAAYFCASSTTSDPLLAKNIQYFGAGTRLSVL.

The chain employs TRBV6-1 and TRBJ1-5; 7 positions agree with TRBD1. Germline V CDR1 and CDR2: MNHNS, SASEGT. The CDR3 extends over 15 amino acids. The trim removed 0 bases at V and 3 bases at J, leaving 2 bases unmatched. The CDR3 here is CASSEAGQDNQPQHF. The CDR3 bases are TGTGCCAGCAGTGAAGCCGGACAGGACAATCAGCCCCAGCATTTT.

This clonotype was observed a single time. The chain carries TRBV19 and TRBJ1-5; 7 bases align to TRBD1. The CDR3 sequence is 17 residues long. V lost 4 bases to trimming and J lost 1 base; unmatched junction nucleotides: 10. CDR1 and CDR2 (germline): LNHDA, SQIVND (reference sequence). CDR3 coding DNA: TGTGCCAGTAGTAAACCTCGGACAGGAGGAAGCAATCAGCCCCAGCATTTT. It specifies CASSKPRTGGSNQPQHF.

This sequence joins TRBV19 and TRBJ2-2; D unresolved. The V end was cut by 5 bases, the J end by 4 bases, with 14 bases between. Germline lookup yields CDR1 LNHDA and CDR2 SQIVND (reference sequence). The CDR3 spans 15 residues. Written as DNA, the CDR3 is TGTGCCAGTAGTTCCCAAGGAGCTGGCACCGGGGAGCTGTTTTTT. It yields the protein CASSSQGAGTGELFF.

This clonotype has a handful of counts. CDR3 sequence (DNA): TGCGCCAGCAAAAGGGACGGGCAGGGGACAGATACGCAGTATTTT. This translates into CASKRDGQGTDTQYF. The chain joins TRBV5-1 to TRBJ2-3; tentative D call: TRBD1 (6 bases). Germline V gives CDR1 SGHRS, CDR2 YFSETQ. The CDR3 covers 15 residues. V was trimmed by 6 bases and J by 3 bases, leaving 17 bases between them.

This clonotype was counted between two and nine times. V and J are TRBV12-3 or TRBV12-4 and TRBJ2-1, with 8 bases matching TRBD2. This CDR3 is 15 amino acids long. V was pared by 6 bases and J by 3 bases, with 7 bases of the junction left unmatched. The chain's CDR3 is CASSPGGGFYNEQFF. CDR3 nucleotide sequence: TGTGCCAGCAGCCCTGGCGGGGGGTTCTACAATGAGCAGTTCTTC.

There are many counts of this clonotype. The V and J genes are TRBV5-6 and TRBJ2-1; D is unclear. Germline values: CDR1 SGHDT, CDR2 YYEEEE. With 2 bases removed from V and 8 bases from J, the gap between germline ends came to 5 bases. The CDR3 has 11 amino acids. CDR3 amino acids: CASSFGHEQFF. The CDR3 bases are TGTGCCAGCAGCTTTGGCCATGAGCAGTTCTTC.

This clonotype showed up just a few times. The chain recombines TRBV15 with TRBJ1-6; TRBD1 aligns across 8 bases. Germline CDR1 and CDR2: LNHNV and YYDKDF (reference sequence). J lost 12 bases, V lost 0 bases, and 7 bases had no gene match. This CDR3 is built from 15 residues. As DNA, the CDR3 is TGTGCCACCAGCAGAGATATGCAGGGGGCGGAACCCCTCCACTTT. This translates into CATSRDMQGAEPLHF.

This chain joins TRBV11-3 and TRBJ2-3; unclear D gene. Trimming shortened V by 5 bases and J by 7 bases, and 13 bases separated the two germline ends. The CDR3 consists of 13 residues. Germline V lookup: CDR1 SGHNT, CDR2 YENEEA. CDR3 DNA sequence: TGTGCCAGCAGCACAGACCGTTGGAATACGCAGTATTTT. Residues: CASSTDRWNTQYF.

The chain combines TRBV5-1 with TRBJ2-1; 16 nucleotides align to TRBD2. Losses at the gene ends were 4 bases for V and 12 bases for J; bases not matched to a gene: 7. Germline V gene sequence: CDR1 SGHRS, CDR2 YFSETQ. The CDR3 consists of 15 residues. CDR3 nucleotides: TGCGCCAGCAGCCAAGGGACTAGCGGGAGGGCCCGGCAGTTCTTC. It yields the protein CASSQGTSGRARQFF.

This clonotype was recorded many times. V gene TRBV7-3 combines with J gene TRBJ2-1, with 8 positions matching TRBD1. With 4 bases clipped from V and 4 bases from J, the junction kept 6 bases outside the gene matches. CDR1 is SGHTA and CDR2 is FQGTGA in the germline V gene. This CDR3 is 15 amino acids long. This chain's CDR3 is CASSYGTGAYNEQFF. The CDR3, as DNA: TGTGCCAGCAGCTACGGGACAGGAGCTTACAATGAGCAGTTCTTC.

The chain carries TRBV19 and TRBJ2-1; D uncertain. CDR3 length: 14 residues. V lost 5 bases and J 5 bases, leaving 13 bases between the germline ends. CDR1 LNHDA and CDR2 SQIVND come from the germline V gene (reference sequence). The CDR3 reads CASSPFTPDNEQFF. The CDR3 DNA reads TGTGCCAGTAGTCCATTCACGCCTGACAATGAGCAGTTCTTC. Drawing the rest from reference TRBV19 and TRBJ2-1, the complete variable domain is DGGITQSPKYLFRKEGQNVTLSCEQNLNHDAMYWYRQDPGQGLRLIYYSQIVNDFQKGDIAEGYSVSREKKESFPLTVTSAQKNPTAFYLCASSPFTPDNEQFFGPGTRLTVL.

The chain combines TRBV24-1 with TRBJ2-1, with 10 bases matching TRBD2. Unmatched junction bases numbered 3, after V lost 7 bases and J lost 4 bases. Germline CDR1 is KGHDR and CDR2 is SFDVKD. The CDR3 is made up of 14 amino acids. The CDR3 coding sequence is TGTGCCACCAGCGGACTAGCGGTGTACAATGAGCAGTTCTTC. It yields the protein CATSGLAVYNEQFF.

The V and J genes are TRBV4-3 and TRBJ2-4; 9 bases are a match to TRBD2. Trimming took 1 base from V and 5 from J; bases not matched to a gene: 12. Germline CDR1 reads LGHNA; CDR2 reads YSLEER. The CDR3 is 18 amino acids. As DNA, the CDR3 is TGCGCCAGCAGCCAAGGGCTCCTAGCGGGATCGGGGGAAAACATTCAGTACTTC. Translation gives CASSQGLLAGSGENIQYF.

This clonotype was observed a few times. The V and J genes are TRBV2 and TRBJ2-3; 7 bases align to TRBD2. The length of the CDR3 is 15 residues. Germline CDR1 is SNHLY and CDR2 is FYNNEI. With 4 bases clipped from V and 8 bases from J, the junction kept 12 bases outside the gene matches. The CDR3 nucleotides read TGTGCCAGCAGTGGGGTAGCGGGCCTGGCAGGTACGCAGTATTTT. Translation gives CASSGVAGLAGTQYF.

This clonotype was observed many times. CDR3 sequence (DNA): TGTGCCAGCAGCGTCGGCACTTTAGGGGAGACCCAGTACTTC. Amino acids: CASSVGTLGETQYF. The chain links TRBV9 to TRBJ2-5; D gene ambiguous. CDR3 size: 14 residues. V lost 2 bases to trimming and J lost 5 bases, with 13 bases between them. Germline lookup yields CDR1 SGDLS and CDR2 YYNGEE.

This chain connects TRBV29-1 to TRBJ2-3; 9 nucleotides line up with TRBD2. The length of the CDR3 is 13 residues. The V segment lost 6 bases and the J segment 2 bases; nucleotides outside the gene matches: 3. Germline values: CDR1 SQVTM, CDR2 ANQGSEA. Here the CDR3 DNA reads TGCAGCGTCCGCGGGGGGGCCACAGATACGCAGTATTTT. Translated, it gives CSVRGGATDTQYF.

The rearrangement joins TRBV20-1 to TRBJ1-5; D is ambiguous. Trimming removed 3 bases from V and 3 bases from J, with 12 bases in between. Germline lookup yields CDR1 DFQATT and CDR2 SNEGSKA (reference sequence). The CDR3 consists of 14 residues. CDR3 DNA sequence: TGCAGTGCTAGGGCGGTTGGGGACAATCAGCCCCAGCATTTT. Protein product: CSARAVGDNQPQHF.

The J gene is TRBJ2-1, the V gene TRBV4-3; 9 nucleotides line up with TRBD2. The J segment lost 2 bases and the V segment lost 0 bases, leaving 5 bases of the junction unmatched. The germline gives CDR1 LGHNA, CDR2 YSLEER. This CDR3 comprises 17 residues. Here the CDR3 reads CASSQDKSGRPYNEQFF. CDR3 in DNA: TGCGCCAGCAGCCAAGATAAGAGCGGGAGGCCCTACAATGAGCAGTTCTTC.

The table lists this clonotype with a few counts. The V gene is TRBV7-8, the J gene TRBJ2-2, with 7 bases identical to TRBD1. The length of the CDR3 is 16 residues. J lost 2 bases, V lost 2 bases, and 5 bases had no gene match. The germline V gene has CDR1 SGHVS and CDR2 FQNEAQ. CDR3 in amino acids: CASSLTGTENTGELFF. As DNA, the CDR3 is TGTGCCAGCAGCTTAACCGGGACAGAAAACACCGGGGAGCTGTTTTTT.